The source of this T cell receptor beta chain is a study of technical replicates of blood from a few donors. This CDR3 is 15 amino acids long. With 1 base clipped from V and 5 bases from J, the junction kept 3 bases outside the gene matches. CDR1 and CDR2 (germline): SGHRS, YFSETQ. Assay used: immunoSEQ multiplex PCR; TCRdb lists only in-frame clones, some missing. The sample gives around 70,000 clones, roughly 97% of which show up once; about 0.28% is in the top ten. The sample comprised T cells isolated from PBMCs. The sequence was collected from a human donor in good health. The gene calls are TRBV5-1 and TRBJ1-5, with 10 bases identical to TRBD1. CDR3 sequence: CASSLSGTGDQPQHF. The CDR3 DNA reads TGCGCCAGCAGCTTGAGTGGGACAGGGGATCAGCCCCAGCATTTT. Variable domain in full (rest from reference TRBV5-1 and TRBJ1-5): KAGVTQTPRYLIKTRGQQVTLSCSPISGHRSVSWYQQTPGQGLQFLFEYFSETQRNKGNFPGRFSGRQFSNSRSEMNVSTLELGDSALYLCASSLSGTGDQPQHFGDGTRLSIL.